One sample yielded the 27 T cell receptor beta chains listed below, sequenced in a study of cytomegalovirus exposure and HLA in healthy donors (dated 2017 in TCRdb). Library creation used the immunoSEQ multiplex PCR assay. TCRdb limited this immuneACCESS table to in-frame rearrangements with V and J called. A share of clones is missing; checked studies link under half to unresolved V genes, and the rest is unexplained. Present in this sample are 200,000 to 250,000 clones, about nine tenths of which were seen just once. Approximately 2% of the sample belongs to the ten largest clones. The sequenced sample consisted of PBMCs. The source is a woman under 30 in good health and CMV-seropositive.

Details on this clone: The sample carries other DNA sequences with the same CDR3. The chain is built from TRBV4-2 and TRBJ2-7; D remains unclear. CDR3 length: 14 residues. Deletions cut 1 base from V and 0 bases from J, with 7 bases between. Germline CDR1 reads LGHNA; CDR2 reads YNFKEQ. In DNA, the CDR3 is TGTGCCAGCAGCCAAGGCGGCAGCTCCTACGAGCAGTACTTC. Translation gives CASSQGGSSYEQYF.

This clone has only a few counts. The genes are TRBV9 and TRBJ2-7, with 8 bases that match TRBD1. Looked up from germline, CDR1 is SGDLS and CDR2 is YYNGEE. The V segment lost 4 bases and the J segment 0 bases; nucleotides outside the gene matches: 6. CDR3 size: 15 residues. The CDR3 protein is CASSKEGQASYEQYF. Here the CDR3 DNA reads TGTGCCAGCAGCAAAGAGGGACAGGCCTCCTACGAGCAGTACTTC.

This clone was seen just once. A much more abundant neighbour one base away suggests this may be a read error. The chain employs TRBV7-7 and TRBJ2-1, with TRBD1 matching 7 bases. V shed 5 bases and J 7 bases; nucleotides not matched to a gene: 5. The germline V gene encodes CDR1 SSHAT and CDR2 FNYEAQ (reference sequence). This CDR3 contains 13 residues. The CDR3 nucleotides are TGTGCCAGCAGCCGACAGGGTTGGAATGAGCAGTTCTTC. Translating it yields CASSRQGWNEQFF.

A note on this clone: It is unclear where the CDR3 begins or ends on the DNA, so no DNA is shown, and the CDR3 is as TCRdb lists it. The chain uses TRBV2 and TRBJ2-6; the table gives TRBD2 as D, unverified against the DNA. Germline values: CDR1 SNHLY, CDR2 FYNNEI. Ends included, the CDR3 has 16 residues. This CDR3 reads CASILEGIAGANVLTF.

This chain uses TRBV14 with TRBJ1-2; TRBD1 aligns across 9 bases. This CDR3 is 18 amino acids long. Germline V CDR1 and CDR2: SGHDN, FVKESK. With V trimmed by 2 bases and J by 0 bases, 10 bases remained unmatched. The CDR3 reads CASSQFRDRGKPNYGYTF. DNA of the CDR3: TGTGCCAGCAGCCAATTCCGAGACAGGGGGAAACCTAACTATGGCTACACCTTC.

The V gene is TRBV15, the J gene TRBJ2-3; no clear D gene. V gave up 2 bases and J gave up 4 bases, with 7 bases separating them. The CDR3 runs 13 residues. Germline values: CDR1 LNHNV, CDR2 YYDKDF (reference sequence). The chain's CDR3 is CATSRLTPDTQYF. The CDR3, as DNA: TGTGCCACCAGCAGACTTACTCCAGATACGCAGTATTTT.

The genes are TRBV5-5 and TRBJ2-7; D unclear. The CDR3 runs to 15 residues. The V and J ends lost 0 bases and 0 bases respectively, with 10 bases between them. Germline values: CDR1 SGHKS, CDR2 YYEKEE (reference sequence). CDR3 region: CASSLAQSYSYEQYF. In DNA form, the CDR3 reads TGTGCCAGCAGCTTGGCCCAATCCTACTCCTACGAGCAGTACTTC. Full variable domain (outside the CDR3, taken from reference TRBV5-5 and TRBJ2-7): DAGVTQSPTHLIKTRGQQVTLRCSPISGHKSVSWYQQVLGQGPQFIFQYYEKEERGRGNFPDRFSARQFPNYSSELNVNALLLGDSALYLCASSLAQSYSYEQYFGPGTRLTVT.

V gene TRBV15 combines with J gene TRBJ2-2; perhaps TRBD1 as D (5 bases). This CDR3 is built from 14 residues. Per germline, CDR1 LNHNV and CDR2 YYDKDF (reference sequence). Trimming pared 5 bases from V and 5 bases from J, leaving 12 bases between. CDR3 sequence: CATSSRVQTGELFF. Written as DNA, the CDR3 is TGTGCCACCAGCTCCAGGGTCCAAACCGGGGAGCTGTTTTTT.

In regard to this clone: Other DNA variants within this sample encode the same CDR3. The V gene is TRBV4-1, the J gene TRBJ2-7, with 8 nucleotides matching TRBD2. The germline V gene has CDR1 MGHRA and CDR2 YSYEKL. The CDR3 extends over 14 amino acids. J gave up 3 bases and V 1 base, and 2 bases lay outside the gene matches. The CDR3 loop is CASSQGLASYEQYF. CDR3 DNA: TGCGCCAGCAGCCAAGGACTAGCGAGCTACGAGCAGTACTTC.

The genes are TRBV28 and TRBJ2-1; D may be TRBD2 (5 bases). With 8 bases removed from V and 3 bases from J, the gap between germline ends came to 8 bases. CDR1 is MDHEN and CDR2 is SYDVKM in the germline V gene. The CDR3 runs to 12 residues. CDR3 coding DNA: TGTGCCAGCTTCCGGGACTACAATGAGCAGTTCTTC. As protein: CASFRDYNEQFF. Together with reference TRBV28 and TRBJ2-1, the CDR3 gives the full variable domain: DVKVTQSSRYLVKRTGEKVFLECVQDMDHENMFWYRQDPGLGLRLIYFSYDVKMKEKGDIPEGYSVSREKKERFSLILESASTNQTSMYLCASFRDYNEQFFGPGTRLTVL.

V and J are TRBV19 and TRBJ2-1; 7 bases agree with TRBD1. The CDR3 is 14 residues long. In germline, CDR1 is LNHDA, CDR2 SQIVND (reference sequence). Trimming cost V 4 bases and J 2 bases; bases outside gene matches: 2. CDR3 protein: CASSKGGAYNEQFF. The DNA for the CDR3 is TGTGCCAGTAGTAAAGGGGGCGCCTACAATGAGCAGTTCTTC.

This chain uses TRBV27 with TRBJ1-5, with D uncertain. This CDR3 has 12 residues. Germline values: CDR1 MNHEY, CDR2 SMNVEV (reference sequence). V was cut by 6 bases and J by 7 bases, with 10 bases left in between. CDR3 region: CASRREGQPQHF. In nucleotides, the CDR3 is TGTGCCAGCAGGAGGGAGGGACAGCCCCAGCATTTT.

A single count supports this clone. The chain employs TRBV28 and TRBJ2-3, with TRBD2 matching over 9 bases. The trim removed 6 bases at V and 4 bases at J, leaving 11 bases unmatched. CDR1 and CDR2 (germline): MDHEN, SYDVKM. This CDR3 has 16 residues. CDR3 loop: CASRGRRLAGPDTQYF. CDR3 DNA sequence: TGTGCCAGCAGGGGAAGGAGGCTAGCGGGACCAGATACGCAGTATTTT.

This clone has only a few counts. The chain has TRBV6-5 and TRBJ1-2; perhaps TRBD1 as D (5 bases). CDR1 and CDR2 (germline): MNHEY, SVGAGI. Trimming took off 0 bases at V and 7 bases at J, with 15 bases between the two ends. The CDR3 covers 15 residues. The CDR3 is CASSYSSPGRGGYTF. DNA of the CDR3: TGTGCCAGCAGTTACTCGTCGCCAGGGCGTGGTGGCTACACCTTC.

The chain uses TRBV28 and TRBJ2-1, with D possibly TRBD2 on 5 matching bases. Germline values: CDR1 MDHEN, CDR2 SYDVKM. Trimming removed 3 bases from V and 9 bases from J, with 15 bases in between. The CDR3 is 14 residues long. This CDR3 is CASSLHTGLGEQFF. In nucleotides, the CDR3 is TGTGCCAGCAGTTTGCACACCGGACTGGGTGAGCAGTTCTTC.

The chain employs TRBV30 and TRBJ1-1, with D hard to call. The germline V gene has CDR1 GTSNPN and CDR2 SVGIG (reference sequence). This CDR3 is 13 amino acids long. Trimming stripped 1 base from V and 0 bases from J, with 6 bases between. Written as DNA, the CDR3 is TGTGCCTGGAGTGCACAAATGAACACTGAAGCTTTCTTT. This codes for CAWSAQMNTEAFF.

The J gene is TRBJ2-6, the V gene TRBV5-6; a weak D match, TRBD1 (6 bases). There are 13 residues in the CDR3. Deletions cut 10 bases from V and 2 bases from J, with 10 bases between. Germline CDR1 and CDR2: SGHDT and YYEEEE. The CDR3, as DNA: TGTGCCTCCAGGGGCCCTGGGGCCAACGTCCTGACTTTC. It specifies CASRGPGANVLTF.

This clone was observed a handful of times. This rearrangement joins TRBV6-5 to TRBJ2-1; D perhaps matches TRBD1 (6 bases). This CDR3 spans 14 amino acids. Germline CDR1 and CDR2: MNHEY and SVGAGI. The V end lost 4 bases, the J end lost 8 bases, and 15 bases lay between the germline ends. The CDR3 DNA reads TGTGCCAGCAGTTTCGCCGGGACAAGCGATGAGCAGTTCTTC. This translates into CASSFAGTSDEQFF.

There are a few counts of this clone. V gene TRBV9 combines with J gene TRBJ2-7; no firm D call. This CDR3 has 12 residues. Germline CDR1 is SGDLS and CDR2 is YYNGEE. Trimming left V 0 bases short and J 3 bases short, with 4 bases between. CDR3 sequence reads: CASSVDGYEQYF. CDR3 DNA sequence: TGTGCCAGCAGCGTAGACGGCTACGAGCAGTACTTC.

This clone was counted between two and nine times. The chain uses TRBV5-1 and TRBJ2-1, with 11 bases that match TRBD2. CDR1 is SGHRS, CDR2 YFSETQ, per germline. V gave up 5 bases and J gave up 6 bases; unmatched junction bases: 4. This CDR3 has 14 amino acids. CDR3 DNA: TGCGCCAGCAGTACTAGCGGGAGAATCAATGAGCAGTTCTTC. Translation gives CASSTSGRINEQFF.

The rearrangement links TRBV5-6 to TRBJ1-5; possible D gene TRBD1, 5 bases. Trimming took off 0 bases at V and 7 bases at J, with 17 bases between the two ends. Germline V gene lookup returns CDR1 SGHDT and CDR2 YYEEEE. The CDR3 has 16 amino acids. The CDR3 is CASSLGGGDVGQPQHF. Written as DNA, the CDR3 is TGTGCCAGCAGCTTGGGAGGAGGGGACGTGGGACAGCCCCAGCATTTT.

This chain connects TRBV11-2 to TRBJ1-1; D remains ambiguous. This CDR3 has 13 residues. Per the germline V gene, CDR1 is SGHAT and CDR2 is FQNNGV. The ends were cut back, 0 bases at V and 5 bases at J, with 7 bases in the middle. Here the CDR3 reads CASSLDWATEAFF. DNA of the CDR3: TGTGCCAGCAGCTTAGATTGGGCGACTGAAGCTTTCTTT.

The chain combines TRBV19 with TRBJ2-1; D gene uncertain. This CDR3 has 13 residues. V gave up 3 bases and J gave up 3 bases, with 6 bases separating them. Germline CDR1 and CDR2: LNHDA and SQIVND (reference sequence). The CDR3 DNA reads TGTGCCAGTAGTATTTCCTTCTACAATGAGCAGTTCTTC. This encodes CASSISFYNEQFF.

V gene TRBV16 combines with J gene TRBJ2-6; D is possibly TRBD2 (6 bases). Per germline, CDR1 KGHSY and CDR2 FQNENV. The CDR3 loop spans 20 amino acids. The V end was cut by 1 base, the J end by 4 bases, with 23 bases between. The CDR3 DNA reads as TGTGCCAGCAGCCAATGGACGCAAGACCCTCGGGGGTCCGGGGCCAACGTCCTGACTTTC. Translated: CASSQWTQDPRGSGANVLTF.

This chain joins TRBV11-2 and TRBJ1-4, with TRBD1 identical over 9 bases. CDR1 and CDR2 from the germline V gene are SGHAT and FQNNGV. The CDR3 sequence is 19 residues long. V lost 6 bases to trimming and J lost 1 base; unmatched junction nucleotides: 15. CDR3 in amino acids: CASRGVLGQGIQTNEKLFF. The CDR3 DNA follows: TGTGCCAGCAGGGGGGTTTTGGGACAGGGTATTCAAACTAATGAAAAACTGTTTTTT. The complete variable domain, with remaining parts taken from reference TRBV11-2 and TRBJ1-4, reads EAGVAQSPRYKIIEKRQSVAFWCNPISGHATLYWYQQILGQGPKLLIQFQNNGVVDDSQLPKDRFSAERLKGVDSTLKIQPAKLEDSAVYLCASRGVLGQGIQTNEKLFFGSGTQLSVL.

The chain is built from TRBV4-1 and TRBJ1-1; weak D call: TRBD1 (5 bases). Germline V lookup: CDR1 MGHRA, CDR2 YSYEKL. The ends were cut back, 0 bases at V and 1 base at J, with 6 bases in the middle. The CDR3 spans 14 residues. The CDR3 loop reads CASSQDRENTEAFF. The CDR3, as DNA: TGCGCCAGCAGCCAAGACAGGGAGAACACTGAAGCTTTCTTT.

This clone was detected only once. The chain joins TRBV5-4 to TRBJ1-4; 8 bases fit TRBD1. The V gene end was trimmed by 4 bases and the J gene end by 3 bases; junction bases not matched to a gene: 2. This CDR3 comprises 14 residues. The germline gives CDR1 SGHNT, CDR2 YYREEE (reference sequence). The CDR3 spells CASSVQGANEKLFF. The DNA for the CDR3 is TGTGCCAGCAGCGTACAGGGGGCTAATGAAAAACTGTTTTTT.